In this sample, the clone carrying this T cell receptor beta chain turned up a few times. These data originate in a study of blood T cells in healthy people across ages. Background on the study: Template switching picked up about one barcoded beta molecule for each two T cells.

The second PCR ran 7 to 11 cycles with a sample-barcoded 5' primer and J-beta primers. TCRdb independently ran MiXCR on the 5' RACE reads; one entry per CDR3 protein. The sample yields roughly 800,000 distinct CDR3 sequences, roughly 40% seen once. With V trimmed by 2 bases and J by 7 bases, 7 bases remained unmatched. Germline loops: CDR1 DFQATT, CDR2 SNEGSKA (reference sequence). The CDR3 has 14 residues. For every donor, a draw yielded around 10 milliliters of peripheral blood. Per-sample PBMC isolation yielded at least 6.5 million cells. The sequence came from a man between 18 and 35 years old in good health. V gene TRBV20-1 combines with J gene TRBJ2-2, with 7 nucleotides matching TRBD2. The sequenced material came from blood. Here the CDR3 DNA reads TGCAGTGCTAGACCTCCGGGGGGAATCGGGGAGCTGTTTTTT. This sequence encodes CSARPPGGIGELFF.